Listed here are 25 T cell receptor beta chains from one sample, sequenced in a study of T cell responses to AZD1222 COVID-19 vaccine. Sequencing was performed with immunoSEQ multiplex PCR; in TCRdb, only in-frame clones are kept and a portion is missing. This table holds under 150,000 clones, about 90% found once. The source was peripheral blood, collected on day 0 of AZD1222 vaccination. The receptors were gathered from an adult in good health.

The V and J genes are TRBV5-5 and TRBJ1-3; 9 positions agree with TRBD1. Germline values: CDR1 SGHKS, CDR2 YYEKEE (reference sequence). V was clipped by 4 bases and J by 4 bases; unmatched bases: 9. The CDR3 spans 16 residues. CDR3: CASSVWGGQGGNTIYF. The CDR3, as DNA: TGTGCCAGCAGCGTTTGGGGCGGACAGGGGGGAAACACCATATATTTT.

V and J are TRBV11-1 and TRBJ2-7; D gene uncertain. V lost 2 bases, J lost 4 bases, and 9 bases lay in between. There are 13 residues in the CDR3. Germline CDR1 SGHAT, CDR2 FQDESV (reference sequence). CDR3 sequence reads: CASSLTRQYEQYF. CDR3 DNA: TGTGCCAGCAGCTTAACACGGCAGTACGAGCAGTACTTC.

The V gene is TRBV5-1, the J gene TRBJ2-1, with D tentatively TRBD1 or TRBD2 (5 bases each). CDR1 is SGHRS, CDR2 YFSETQ, per germline. This CDR3 has 15 amino acids. Trimming pared 7 bases from V and 2 bases from J, leaving 16 bases between. CDR3 nucleotides: TGCGCCAGCGTTCTGGGGACGACGGCCTACAATGAGCAGTTCTTC. Residues: CASVLGTTAYNEQFF.

CDR3 sequence reads: CATSYTGYQPQHF. Written as DNA, the CDR3 is TGTGCCACCAGTTATACAGGTTATCAGCCCCAGCATTTT. V and J are TRBV15 and TRBJ1-5, with D maybe TRBD1 (5 bases). Germline CDR1 and CDR2: LNHNV and YYDKDF (reference sequence). V gave up 6 bases and J gave up 5 bases, with 11 bases separating them. The CDR3 has 13 residues.

The genes are TRBV10-1 and TRBJ1-5; D uncertain. The germline V and J ends were trimmed by 0 bases and 0 bases, with 15 bases remaining between them. CDR3 length equals 18 residues. CDR1 and CDR2 from the germline V gene are WNHNN and SYGVQD (reference sequence). CDR3 sequence (DNA): TGCGCCAGCAGTGAGTCGGTTGTAGGAGATTATAGCAATCAGCCCCAGCATTTT. It yields the protein CASSESVVGDYSNQPQHF.

The V call is TRBV7-9, the J call TRBJ1-1; possibly TRBD1 for D (6 bases). The ends were cut back, 5 bases at V and 1 base at J, with 14 bases in the middle. Germline V gene data show CDR1 as SEHNR and CDR2 as FQNEAQ (reference sequence). The CDR3 loop spans 15 amino acids. The chain's CDR3 is CASSQGQGENTEAFF. In DNA, the CDR3 is TGTGCCAGCAGCCAGGGACAAGGGGAGAACACTGAAGCTTTCTTT.

The chain uses TRBV9 and TRBJ2-5; the match to TRBD1 covers 7 bases. Germline V gene sequence: CDR1 SGDLS, CDR2 YYNGEE. J was trimmed by 3 bases and V by 2 bases; bases with no gene match: 7. The CDR3 is made up of 15 amino acids. In DNA form, the CDR3 reads TGTGCCAGCAGCGTCCTCGGGACAGTAGAAGAGACCCAGTACTTC. As protein: CASSVLGTVEETQYF.

Details on this clone: An end of the junction does not agree with germline; a read error may underlie this. The rearrangement uses TRBV30 and TRBJ1-4; D uncertain. CDR1 is GTSNPN, CDR2 SVGIG, per germline (reference sequence). The CDR3 extends over 13 amino acids. CDR3 nucleotides: TGTGCCCGGAGGGCCGGCTATAATGAAAAACTGTTTTTT. It translates to CARRAGYNEKLFF.

The rearrangement joins TRBV19 to TRBJ2-2; D is unclear. V was clipped by 0 bases and J by 2 bases, with 4 bases between them. The CDR3 runs to 14 residues. Germline-derived CDR1 and CDR2 are LNHDA and SQIVND (reference sequence). CDR3 sequence: CASSIEANTGELFF. Written as DNA, the CDR3 is TGTGCCAGTAGTATAGAGGCAAACACCGGGGAGCTGTTTTTT. Variable domain in full (rest from reference TRBV19 and TRBJ2-2): DGGITQSPKYLFRKEGQNVTLSCEQNLNHDAMYWYRQDPGQGLRLIYYSQIVNDFQKGDIAEGYSVSREKKESFPLTVTSAQKNPTAFYLCASSIEANTGELFFGEGSRLTVL.

The gene calls are TRBV3-1 (or the pseudogene TRBV3-2) and TRBJ2-7, with TRBD2 matching 8 bases. Per germline, CDR1 LGHDT and CDR2 YNNKEL (reference sequence). The CDR3 runs to 14 residues. Trimming removed 4 bases from V and 2 bases from J; junction bases left unmatched: 4. CDR3 DNA: TGTGCCAGCAGCCTAGTAGCGGGAACCTACGAGCAGTACTTC. Protein: CASSLVAGTYEQYF.

The chain uses TRBV4-1 and TRBJ1-1; the D is unclear. V shed 6 bases and J shed 0 bases, with 20 bases lying between them. The germline V gene has CDR1 MGHRA and CDR2 YSYEKL. CDR3 length: 17 amino acids. CDR3 loop: CASRAGSGRRVNTEAFF. Here the CDR3 DNA reads TGCGCCAGCAGGGCTGGTTCGGGCCGTAGGGTGAACACTGAAGCTTTCTTT.

This sequence joins TRBV25-1 and TRBJ2-7; 7 bases fit TRBD1. V shed 6 bases and J 5 bases; nucleotides not matched to a gene: 10. Germline CDR1 reads MGHDK; CDR2 reads SYGVNS. This CDR3 comprises 14 residues. In nucleotides, the CDR3 is TGTGCCAGCAGCCCGAGGACAGGCGGAAACGAGCAGTACTTC. Residues: CASSPRTGGNEQYF.

This chain connects TRBV6-5 to TRBJ1-1, with D hard to call. Germline CDR1 and CDR2: MNHEY and SVGAGI. The length of the CDR3 is 12 residues. Between the trimmed V and J ends, which lost 10 bases and 3 bases, there was a span of 12 bases. DNA for the CDR3: TGTGCCACCTTAAGATATTACACTGAAGCTTTCTTT. Translation: CATLRYYTEAFF.

V is TRBV24-1 and J is TRBJ2-3; D could derive from TRBD1 or TRBD2 (6 bases each). Germline assignment: CDR1 KGHDR and CDR2 SFDVKD. The CDR3 covers 15 residues. The ends were cut back, 4 bases at V and 6 bases at J, with 16 bases in the middle. Here the CDR3 DNA reads TGTGCCACCAGTGACTTGAGGGGGGCAGGGGATACGCAGTATTTT. Its translation: CATSDLRGAGDTQYF.

The V gene is TRBV29-1, the J gene TRBJ2-7; 8 bases are shared with TRBD1. Trimming removed 4 bases from V and 0 bases from J; junction bases left unmatched: 5. Germline values: CDR1 SQVTM, CDR2 ANQGSEA. The CDR3 length is 14 residues. CDR3 DNA: TGCAGCGTTGTCGACAGGGGCAGCTCCTACGAGCAGTACTTC. It codes for CSVVDRGSSYEQYF.

The gene calls are TRBV7-3 and TRBJ1-2; 7 nucleotides line up with TRBD1. Trimming removed 5 bases from V and 4 bases from J; junction bases left unmatched: 7. CDR3 size: 14 residues. Germline loops: CDR1 SGHTA, CDR2 FQGTGA. The CDR3 loop reads CASSPTGVGYGYTF. CDR3 DNA: TGTGCCAGCAGCCCTACAGGGGTAGGCTATGGCTACACCTTC. The whole variable domain, remainder taken from reference TRBV7-3 and TRBJ1-2, is GAGVSQTPSNKVTEKGKYVELRCDPISGHTALYWYRQSLGQGPEFLIYFQGTGAADDSGLPNDRFFAVRPEGSVSTLKIQRTERGDSAVYLCASSPTGVGYGYTFGSGTRLTVV.

The chain couples TRBV6-5 to TRBJ1-2, with 9 bases fitting TRBD1. V lost 6 bases, J lost 6 bases, and 8 bases stayed unmatched. CDR3 length: 14 amino acids. CDR1 and CDR2 from the germline V gene are MNHEY and SVGAGI. Written as DNA, the CDR3 is TGTGCCAGCAGCAAGTGGACAGGGGCGGATGGCTACACCTTC. It specifies CASSKWTGADGYTF.

The rearrangement uses TRBV2 and TRBJ1-6; tentative D call: TRBD1 (5 bases). Germline assignment: CDR1 SNHLY and CDR2 FYNNEI. V shed 4 bases and J shed 8 bases, with 12 bases lying between them. The CDR3 runs to 14 residues. The DNA for the CDR3 is TGTGCCAGCAGTGGGGCAGGGAGGTATTCACCCCTCCACTTT. Translating gives CASSGAGRYSPLHF.

V gene TRBV6-5 combines with J gene TRBJ2-6; D remains unclear. Germline CDR1 is MNHEY and CDR2 is SVGAGI. V lost 8 bases to trimming and J lost 0 bases, with 8 bases between them. This CDR3 comprises 14 residues. CDR3 sequence (DNA): TGTGCCAGCGCAGGTAGCTCTGGGGCCAACGTCCTGACTTTC. Translation gives CASAGSSGANVLTF.

V gene TRBV6-5 combines with J gene TRBJ1-2, with TRBD1 identical over 11 bases. Losses at the gene ends were 6 bases for V and 3 bases for J; bases not matched to a gene: 6. The CDR3 consists of 15 residues. Germline V gives CDR1 MNHEY, CDR2 SVGAGI. The CDR3: CASSLGQGAYYGYTF. CDR3 nucleotide sequence: TGTGCCAGCAGCCTCGGACAGGGGGCCTACTATGGCTACACCTTC.

The gene calls are TRBV18 and TRBJ2-7; 7 bases fit TRBD2. The CDR3 spans 13 residues. V was pared by 4 bases and J by 4 bases, with 4 bases of the junction left unmatched. Germline CDR1 KGHSH, CDR2 LQKENI. The CDR3 sequence is CASSLTSEYEQYF. The CDR3 DNA is TGTGCCAGCTCACTTACTAGCGAGTACGAGCAGTACTTC.

V usage is TRBV4-1 and J usage is TRBJ2-3; D may be TRBD1 (5 bases). Germline V gene data show CDR1 as MGHRA and CDR2 as YSYEKL. The CDR3 consists of 16 residues. V lost 1 base and J 2 bases, leaving 13 bases between the germline ends. The DNA for the CDR3 is TGCGCCAGCAGCCAAGGGACATCTTTGTTCACAGATACGCAGTATTTT. It codes for CASSQGTSLFTDTQYF.

V gene TRBV4-1 combines with J gene TRBJ1-5, with D possibly being TRBD1 (6 bases). CDR3 length: 15 residues. The V and J ends lost 0 bases and 9 bases respectively, with 15 bases between them. CDR1 MGHRA and CDR2 YSYEKL come from the germline V gene. The DNA for the CDR3 is TGCGCCAGCAGCCAAGATCAGCAGGGGCGTGGGCCCCAGCATTTT. This codes for CASSQDQQGRGPQHF.

The gene calls are TRBV19 and TRBJ2-2; D might be TRBD2 (5 bases). Germline assignment: CDR1 LNHDA and CDR2 SQIVND (reference sequence). The CDR3 totals 15 residues. The germline V and J ends were trimmed by 5 bases and 2 bases, with 12 bases remaining between them. CDR3 in amino acids: CASSRSGRNTGELFF. The CDR3 coding sequence is TGTGCCAGTAGTCGGAGCGGACGAAACACCGGGGAGCTGTTTTTT.

This clone was observed a single time. In nucleotides, the CDR3 is TGTGCCAGCAGTGCCGCGGGGGCAGGGAAAGATATCCAGCATTTT. Translation gives CASSAAGAGKDIQHF. This chain uses TRBV2 with TRBJ1-5; weak D call: TRBD1 (6 bases). Germline V gene data show CDR1 as SNHLY and CDR2 as FYNNEI. With 4 bases removed from V and 12 bases from J, the gap between germline ends came to 22 bases. The length of the CDR3 is 15 residues.